A selection of T cell receptor beta chains follows, all from one sample in a study of blood T cell repertoires in COVID-19. Profiled with immunoSEQ multiplex PCR; TCRdb holds only in-frame clones, not every one. This sample has 95,000 to 110,000 clones, with 87% found just once. Sequenced material: peripheral blood. The receptors shown here come from a man between 45 and 60 years old in a cohort sampled during active COVID-19. Both conserved end residues are trimmed from each CDR3. Expanded clones are given a class, and other clones once, few, many or no size at all.

clone size: -
V gene: TRBV14
CDR3 protein: ASSQGLSTGELF

clone size: -
V gene: TRBV6-2/TRBV6-3
CDR3 protein: ASSYSASGGITNTGELF

clone size: -
V gene: TRBV3-1/TRBV3-2
CDR3 protein: ASTPRAQNTEAF

clone size: -
V gene: TRBV6-5
CDR3 protein: ASSSRGNQPQH

clone size: -
V gene: TRBV18
CDR3 protein: ASSPVGGSAGNTIY

clone size: -
V gene: TRBV2
CDR3 protein: ASSGQRANYGYT

clone size: -
V gene: TRBV7-8
CDR3 protein: ASSRESGAKNIQY

clone size: -
V gene: TRBV24-1
CDR3 protein: ATSDLRQAGPGELF

clone size: -
V gene: TRBV5-5
CDR3 protein: ASSLLAGGDYGYT

clone size: few
V gene: TRBV5-1
CDR3 protein: ASSTGQGLVGSGNTIY

clone size: -
V gene: TRBV11-3
CDR3 protein: ASSGQATNTGELF